This entry lists 20 T cell receptor beta chains sequenced from one sample in a study of CD8+CD57+ T cells in acquired aplastic anemia. The use of genomic DNA as template underpinned the TCR beta VDJ and CDR3 profiling. TCRdb called the reads again in MiXCR, with one record for every CDR3 protein. The sample consists of approximately 470,000 distinct CDR3 sequences, less than 35% of them appearing once. All sequencing subjects had displayed CD8+CD57+ cell expansion on flow cytometry. The specimen sequenced was sorted CD4+, CD8+, or CD8+CD57+ T cells (not recorded which) from PBMCs. These receptors were collected from a human donor with aplastic anemia.

The V call is TRBV20-1, the J call TRBJ1-5, with TRBD1 matching over 11 bases. Losses at the gene ends were 3 bases for V and 3 bases for J; bases not matched to a gene: 4. Germline CDR1 DFQATT, CDR2 SNEGSKA (reference sequence). The CDR3 has 15 amino acids. CDR3 nucleotides: TGCAGTGCTAGCCCGGGACAGGGGGACAATCAGCCCCAGCATTTT. This codes for CSASPGQGDNQPQHF.

This clonotype was recorded at least ten times. This chain links TRBV6-1 with TRBJ2-7; the D is unclear. The CDR3 contains 12 residues. Looked up from germline, CDR1 is MNHNS and CDR2 is SASEGT. V was pared by 8 bases and J by 3 bases, with 11 bases between. The CDR3 spells CASALNDYEQYF. CDR3 nucleotide sequence: TGTGCCAGCGCCCTTAACGACTACGAGCAGTACTTC.

This clonotype was observed many times. The chain links TRBV2 to TRBJ2-1; 12 bases match TRBD2. V was pared by 2 bases and J by 6 bases, with 2 bases of the junction left unmatched. The CDR3 has 15 residues. CDR1 SNHLY and CDR2 FYNNEI come from the germline V gene. The CDR3 loop reads CASSELTSGSNEQFF. CDR3 bases: TGTGCCAGCAGTGAATTGACTAGCGGGAGCAATGAGCAGTTCTTC.

The chain has TRBV10-3 and TRBJ2-1; D gene uncertain. This CDR3 spans 15 amino acids. V lost 6 bases, J lost 1 base, and 13 bases lay in between. Germline values: CDR1 ENHRY, CDR2 SYGVKD. This chain's CDR3 is CAIRRGVASYNEQFF. The CDR3 DNA reads TGTGCCATCAGACGCGGAGTAGCTTCCTACAATGAGCAGTTCTTC.

This clonotype was counted at least ten times. V gene TRBV20-1 combines with J gene TRBJ2-5; D possibly corresponds to TRBD2 (6 bases). Trimming took off 5 bases at V and 2 bases at J, with 9 bases between the two ends. This CDR3 spans 12 amino acids. Germline V lookup: CDR1 DFQATT, CDR2 SNEGSKA (reference sequence). The CDR3 DNA reads TGCAGTGCTGGGAGGAAACAAGAGACCCAGTACTTC. Its protein product is CSAGRKQETQYF.

The V and J genes are TRBV20-1 and TRBJ2-3; TRBD1 agrees at 10 bases. The CDR3 loop spans 16 amino acids. Per the germline V gene, CDR1 is DFQATT and CDR2 is SNEGSKA (reference sequence). J gave up 2 bases and V 5 bases, and 10 bases lay outside the gene matches. The DNA of the CDR3 is TGCAGTGCTGGGGTAGGACAGGGGGTTTCCACAGATACGCAGTATTTT. Residues: CSAGVGQGVSTDTQYF.

The chain recombines TRBV29-1 with TRBJ1-2, with TRBD1 matching over 7 bases. V lost 8 bases to trimming and J lost 7 bases; unmatched junction nucleotides: 10. From germline, CDR1 is SQVTM and CDR2 ANQGSEA. The CDR3 extends over 12 amino acids. The chain's CDR3 is CSTQGGTVGYTF. CDR3 coding DNA: TGCAGCACCCAGGGAGGGACAGTTGGCTACACCTTC.

In its sample, this clonotype was seen a few times. V gene TRBV20-1 combines with J gene TRBJ2-2; 8 bases line up with TRBD2. Germline-derived CDR1 and CDR2 are DFQATT and SNEGSKA (reference sequence). Trimming at V came to 2 bases and at J to 3 bases, leaving 5 bases not matched to a gene. The CDR3 sequence is 15 residues long. The CDR3 coding sequence is TGCAGTGCTAGACGGGGGGGTTTGTACACCGGGGAGCTGTTTTTT. It yields the protein CSARRGGLYTGELFF.

This chain uses TRBV24-1 with TRBJ1-6, with 12 bases aligning to TRBD1. V was clipped by 4 bases and J by 8 bases; unmatched bases: 5. Germline V gene data show CDR1 as KGHDR and CDR2 as SFDVKD. This CDR3 is built from 16 residues. The CDR3 DNA sequence: TGTGCCACCAGTGACAGCGGGACAGGGGGCTATTCACCCCTCCACTTT. Protein: CATSDSGTGGYSPLHF.

This clonotype was detected a few times. It may be a read error: a sequence one base away is much more abundant. The V gene is TRBV29-1, the J gene TRBJ2-7; 8 positions match TRBD1. The CDR3 is 12 residues long. Germline loops: CDR1 SQVTM, CDR2 ANQGSEA. After removal of 6 bases from V and 5 bases from J, the junction contained 6 bases not matched to a gene. The CDR3: CSVQGQDHEQYF. The CDR3 coding sequence is TGCAGCGTCCAGGGACAGGACCACGAGCAGTACTTC.

This clonotype has a count of ten or more. V is TRBV7-8 and J is TRBJ1-1; 9 nucleotides agree with TRBD1. The V gene's germline CDR1 is SGHVS and CDR2 FQNEAQ. V was pared by 4 bases and J by 1 base, with 4 bases of the junction left unmatched. This CDR3 is 15 amino acids long. For the CDR3, the DNA is TGTGCCAGCAGCTGGGGACAGGGACGGAACACTGAAGCTTTCTTT. It is translated as CASSWGQGRNTEAFF. Filled out from reference TRBV7-8 and TRBJ1-1, the complete variable domain reads GAGVSQSPRYKVAKRGQDVALRCDPISGHVSLFWYQQALGQGPEFLTYFQNEAQLDKSGLPSDRFFAERPEGSVSTLKIQRTQQEDSAVYLCASSWGQGRNTEAFFGQGTRLTVV.

The chain combines TRBV12-3 or TRBV12-4 with TRBJ2-1, with TRBD1 as a possible D gene (5 bases). The length of the CDR3 is 13 residues. Trimming stripped 5 bases from V and 9 bases from J, with 14 bases between. The CDR3 DNA is TGTGCCAGCAGTATGACAGTGAAGAGTGAGCAGTTCTTC. Translation: CASSMTVKSEQFF.

This clonotype has a count of ten or more. The chain carries TRBV6-1 and TRBJ1-2; possibly TRBD1 for D (6 bases). This CDR3 has 13 amino acids. CDR1 and CDR2 (germline): MNHNS, SASEGT. V shed 6 bases and J shed 4 bases, with 12 bases lying between them. The CDR3 DNA reads as TGTGCCAGCAGGGCGGACAGTTCCTATGGCTACACCTTC. Protein product: CASRADSSYGYTF.

Turning to this clonotype: At one of its ends the junction is not consistent with the germline gene, which may arise from a read error. The chain joins TRBV19 to TRBJ2-7; 8 bases match TRBD1. This CDR3 is built from 12 residues. Germline V lookup: CDR1 LNHDA, CDR2 SQIVND (reference sequence). CDR3 protein: CASTDRADEQYF. The CDR3 DNA is TGCGCCAGTACGGACAGGGCAGACGAGCAGTACTTC.

V usage is TRBV7-9 and J usage is TRBJ1-4, with 7 bases matching TRBD1. Germline V CDR1 and CDR2: SEHNR, FQNEAQ (reference sequence). CDR3 size: 14 residues. Trimming at V came to 5 bases and at J to 10 bases, leaving 10 bases not matched to a gene. The CDR3 nucleotides are TGTGCCAGCAGCCCCGACAGGGTGAACGGAAAACTGTTTTTT. This encodes CASSPDRVNGKLFF.

The chain uses TRBV15 and TRBJ2-5; 9 bases are a match to TRBD1. From germline, CDR1 is LNHNV and CDR2 YYDKDF (reference sequence). This CDR3 comprises 16 residues. V dropped 3 bases and J dropped 1; count of bases not matched to a gene: 6. The CDR3 sequence is CATSSQTGGLQETQYF. The CDR3 DNA sequence: TGTGCCACCAGCAGCCAGACAGGGGGACTCCAAGAGACCCAGTACTTC. Drawing the rest from reference TRBV15 and TRBJ2-5, the complete variable domain is DAMVIQNPRYQVTQFGKPVTLSCSQTLNHNVMYWYQQKSSQAPKLLFHYYDKDFNNEADTPDNFQSRRPNTSFCFLDIRSPGLGDTAMYLCATSSQTGGLQETQYFGPGTRLLVL.

The chain links TRBV25-1 to TRBJ1-2; D unclear. Germline CDR1 reads MGHDK; CDR2 reads SYGVNS. The CDR3 is 14 amino acids. Trimming removed 6 bases from V and 3 bases from J, with 14 bases in between. The CDR3 coding sequence is TGTGCCAGCAGCGACGCGGCACGGCACTATGGCTACACCTTC. Its translation: CASSDAARHYGYTF.

The chain carries TRBV5-1 and TRBJ1-2; D is unclear. Per the germline V gene, CDR1 is SGHRS and CDR2 is YFSETQ. V was trimmed by 4 bases and J by 1 base, leaving 11 bases between them. CDR3 length: 14 amino acids. In nucleotides, the CDR3 is TGCGCCAGCAGCCCACCCCGGGGTAACTATGGCTACACCTTC. As protein: CASSPPRGNYGYTF.

The table lists this clonotype with a count of one. The V call is TRBV18, the J call TRBJ2-7, with 8 bases aligning to TRBD1. V lost 5 bases to trimming and J lost 2 bases; unmatched junction nucleotides: 11. CDR1 and CDR2 from the germline V gene are KGHSH and LQKENI. CDR3 length equals 16 residues. In DNA, the CDR3 is TGTGCCAGCTCAGTCACCGGGACAGGACCTACCTACGAGCAGTACTTC. This codes for CASSVTGTGPTYEQYF.

In the case of this clonotype: A read error may be the cause here, since a much bigger clone is one base away. V gene TRBV4-1 combines with J gene TRBJ1-1, with no clear D. Germline assignment: CDR1 MGHRA and CDR2 YSYEKL. The CDR3 loop spans 14 amino acids. CDR3 coding DNA: TGCGCCGGCAGCCAAGTCAAAGTGAACACTGAAGCTTTCTTT. It yields the protein CAGSQVKVNTEAFF.